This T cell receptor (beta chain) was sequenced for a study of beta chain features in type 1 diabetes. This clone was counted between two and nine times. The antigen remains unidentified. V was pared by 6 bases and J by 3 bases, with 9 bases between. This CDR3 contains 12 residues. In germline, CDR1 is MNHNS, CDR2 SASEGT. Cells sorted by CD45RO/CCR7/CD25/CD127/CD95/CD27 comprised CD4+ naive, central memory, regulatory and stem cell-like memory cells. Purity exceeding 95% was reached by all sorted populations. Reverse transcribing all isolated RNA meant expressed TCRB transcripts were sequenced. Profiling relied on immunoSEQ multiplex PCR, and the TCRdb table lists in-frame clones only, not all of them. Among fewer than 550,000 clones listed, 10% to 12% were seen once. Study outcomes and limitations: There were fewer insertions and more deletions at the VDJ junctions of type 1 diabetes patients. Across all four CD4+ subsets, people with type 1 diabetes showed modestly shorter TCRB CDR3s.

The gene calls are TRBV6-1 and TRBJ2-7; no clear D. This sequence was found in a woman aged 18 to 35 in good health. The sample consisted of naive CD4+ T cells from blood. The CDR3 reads CASSQTSYEQYV. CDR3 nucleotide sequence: TGTGCCAGCAGCCAAACGAGCTACGAGCAGTACGTC.